This TCR beta chain stems from a study of CXCR3-negative and CXCR3-positive naive CD8 T cells (dated by TCRdb to between 2018 and 2021). General notes on the study: In total, roughly 140 million TRB reads were obtained, which works out to roughly 1.5 +/- 0.3 million reads per library. Diversity and physicochemical repertoire analyses covered 11 donors pooled from two independent experiments. For the TRBV-TRBJ cluster analysis, the naive subsets came from 5 or 6 donors, while the memory cells came from 3 donors.

General study outcomes and caveats: TRBV-TRBJ usage was similar between naive CXCR3-negative and CXCR3-positive cells from the same donor, while memory cells showed distinct patterns. Freshly isolated PBMCs were used for most assays because CXCR3 expression partially decreased after cryopreservation. Surface CD5, linked to self-reactivity in mice, was comparable between naive subsets; TCR interaction strength was therefore also inferred from TRB CDR3 physicochemical properties. Comparably high repertoire diversity was found in both naive subsets, whereas much lower repertoire diversity was found in memory CD8+ T cells. Compared with CXCR3-negative naive cells, CXCR3-positive naive cells had TRB CDR3s with higher hydrophobicity (lower Kidera factor 4), lower energy, and higher strength and volume indices.

CDR1 LGHDT and CDR2 YNNKEL were looked up in the germline V gene (reference sequence). The CDR3 starts with the cysteine, ends with the phenylalanine, and has 15 residues. No DNA has been recorded. TCRdb shows the sequencer as NextSeq 550. The Human TCR Profiling Kit (MiLaboratory) was used to make UMI-labeled 5' RACE TRB cDNA libraries. The full amount of extracted RNA was used for cDNA synthesis, and the full amount of resulting cDNA was used for PCR amplification. Libraries were prepared in parallel using an identical number of PCR cycles. In the paper's pipeline: With a minimum of two reads required per UMI, MIGEC and MiXCR pulled out about 50,000 +/- 10,000 unique UMI-labeled TRB cDNA molecules from each library. On average, about 40,000 +/- 10,000 functional in-frame TRB CDR3 nucleotide clonotypes lacking stop codons were found per library. After downsampling to 5000 UMI-labeled TRB molecules per sample, diversity metrics such as normalized Shannon-Wiener and Chao1 were calculated in VDJtools. For the central five CDR3 residues, VDJtools calculated physicochemical properties weighted by clonotype size, namely interaction energy, strength, volume and Kidera factor 4. Following reprocessing of the reads by TCRdb, the data hold one row per CDR3 protein sequence and no DNA is available. Here the V and J calls rest on TCRdb's processing, not on the authors' analysis. Per the sample table, the count is about 130,000 distinct CDR3 sequences. Together, the top ten hold 0.5% to 0.7% of the sample.

Turning to this clonotype: Its antigen specificity is not known.

Each CD8+ T cell subset was flow-sorted in triplicate, and 300,000 or so cells per subset were placed directly into RLT lysis buffer. Naive CD8+ T cells were defined stringently as CD45RO-CCR7+CD27+CD95- to exclude memory contaminants. Standard density gradient centrifugation was used to isolate peripheral blood mononuclear cells from buffy coats. A FACSAria III was used to flow-sort naive CXCR3-negative and CXCR3-positive CD8+ T cells. Total RNA was extracted from sorted cells using an RNeasy Mini Kit. The sample comprised naive CXCR3+ CD8+ T cells from blood. The cell subset or site tag for this specimen amounts to: CD45RO-CCR7+CD27+CD95- naive CD8+ T cells expressing CXCR3 (TNR3+). The sequence joins TRBV3-1 to TRBJ1-2; TCRdb's D gene call, TRBD1, goes unchecked for lack of DNA. The TCR comes from a human donor in good health. Some clones in this sample may be carry-over from other donors' samples. CDR3 sequence: CASSQAGDYNYGYTF.